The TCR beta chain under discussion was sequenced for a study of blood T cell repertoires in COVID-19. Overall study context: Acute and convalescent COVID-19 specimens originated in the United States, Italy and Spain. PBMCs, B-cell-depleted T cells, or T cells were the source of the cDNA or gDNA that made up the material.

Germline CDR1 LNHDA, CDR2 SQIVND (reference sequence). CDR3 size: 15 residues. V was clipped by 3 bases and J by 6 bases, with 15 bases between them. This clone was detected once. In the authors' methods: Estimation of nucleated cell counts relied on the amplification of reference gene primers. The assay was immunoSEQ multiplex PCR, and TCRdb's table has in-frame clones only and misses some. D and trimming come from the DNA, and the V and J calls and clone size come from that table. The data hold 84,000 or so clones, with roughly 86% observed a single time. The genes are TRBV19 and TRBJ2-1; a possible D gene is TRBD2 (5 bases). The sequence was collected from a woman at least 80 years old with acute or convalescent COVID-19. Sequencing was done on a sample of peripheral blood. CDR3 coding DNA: TGTGCCAGTAGTATCTCCGGGATTGCTTTCAATGAGCAGTTCTTC. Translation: CASSISGIAFNEQFF. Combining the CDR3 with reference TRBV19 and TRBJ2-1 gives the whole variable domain DGGITQSPKYLFRKEGQNVTLSCEQNLNHDAMYWYRQDPGQGLRLIYYSQIVNDFQKGDIAEGYSVSREKKESFPLTVTSAQKNPTAFYLCASSISGIAFNEQFFGPGTRLTVL.